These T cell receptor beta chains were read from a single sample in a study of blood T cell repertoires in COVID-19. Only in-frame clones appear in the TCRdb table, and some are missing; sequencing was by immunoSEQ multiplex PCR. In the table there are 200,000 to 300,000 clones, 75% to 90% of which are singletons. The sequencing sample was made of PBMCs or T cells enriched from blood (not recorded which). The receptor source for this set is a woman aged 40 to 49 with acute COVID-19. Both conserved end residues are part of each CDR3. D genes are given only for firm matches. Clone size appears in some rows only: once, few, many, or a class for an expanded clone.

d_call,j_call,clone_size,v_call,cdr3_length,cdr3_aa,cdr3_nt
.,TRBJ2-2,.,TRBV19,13,CASMRENTGELFF,TGTGCCAGTATGCGGGAGAACACCGGGGAGCTGTTTTTT
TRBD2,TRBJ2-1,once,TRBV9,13,CASSSSGGHEQFF,TGTGCCAGCAGCTCCTCGGGGGGTCATGAGCAGTTCTTC
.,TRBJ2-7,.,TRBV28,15,CASIGQFDDSYEQYF,TGTGCCAGCATAGGACAGTTTGACGACTCCTACGAGCAGTACTTC
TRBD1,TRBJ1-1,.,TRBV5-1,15,CASSLEDRVNTEAFF,TGCGCCAGCAGCTTGGAAGACAGGGTGAACACTGAAGCTTTCTTT
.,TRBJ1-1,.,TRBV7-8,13,CASSPGLPTEAFF,TGTGCCAGCAGCCCGGGACTTCCCACTGAAGCTTTCTTT
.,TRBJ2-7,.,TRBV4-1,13,CASSQEVLDEQYF,TGCGCCAGCAGCCAAGAGGTACTGGACGAGCAGTACTTC
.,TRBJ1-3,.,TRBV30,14,CAYSLGLSGNTIYF,TGTGCCTATTCACTGGGGCTCTCTGGAAACACCATATATTTT
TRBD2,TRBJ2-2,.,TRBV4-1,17,CASSQDWDSGSSGELFF,TGCGCCAGCAGCCAAGACTGGGATAGCGGGAGTTCCGGGGAGCTGTTTTTT
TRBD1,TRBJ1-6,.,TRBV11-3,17,CASSSPQDRAFGSPLHF,TGTGCCAGCAGCTCCCCCCAGGACAGGGCCTTCGGATCACCCCTCCACTTT
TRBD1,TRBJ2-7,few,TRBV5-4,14,CASSPRDRDYEQYF,TGTGCCAGCAGCCCCCGGGACAGGGACTACGAGCAGTACTTC
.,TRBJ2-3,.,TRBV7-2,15,CASSLGSRGQDTQYF,TGTGCCAGCAGCTTAGGATCCCGAGGTCAGGATACGCAGTATTTT
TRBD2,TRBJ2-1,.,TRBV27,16,CASRPRLAGLYNEQFF,TGTGCCAGCAGACCTCGACTAGCGGGACTATACAATGAGCAGTTCTTC
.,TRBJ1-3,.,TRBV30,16,CAWSGGGRFSGNTIYF,TGTGCCTGGAGTGGGGGGGGACGGTTCTCTGGAAACACCATATATTTT
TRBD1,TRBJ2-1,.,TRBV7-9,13,CANDRVGSNEQFF,TGTGCCAACGACAGGGTGGGAAGCAATGAGCAGTTCTTC
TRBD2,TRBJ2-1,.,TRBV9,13,CASSTSGYNEQFF,TGTGCCAGCTCCACTAGCGGTTACAATGAGCAGTTCTTC
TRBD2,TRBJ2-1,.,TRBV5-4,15,CASSGGLAGGFEQFF,TGTGCCAGCAGCGGGGGACTAGCGGGAGGGTTTGAGCAGTTCTTC
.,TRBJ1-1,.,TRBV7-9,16,CASSSFPPTANTEAFF,TGTGCCAGCAGCTCATTCCCCCCAACAGCGAACACTGAAGCTTTCTTT
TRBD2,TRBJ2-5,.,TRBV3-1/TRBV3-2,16,CASSQFTSGRGETQYF,TGTGCCAGCAGCCAGTTTACTAGCGGGAGGGGAGAGACCCAGTACTTC
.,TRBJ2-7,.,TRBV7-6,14,CASSKDTLSYEQYF,TGTGCCAGCAGCAAGGACACCCTCTCCTACGAGCAGTACTTC
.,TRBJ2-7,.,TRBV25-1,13,CASSEARTYEQYF,TGTGCCAGCAGTGAGGCTAGAACCTACGAGCAGTACTTC
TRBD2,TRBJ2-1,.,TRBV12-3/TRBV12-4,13,CASSLGLAAEQFF,TGTGCCAGCAGTTTGGGGCTAGCGGCTGAGCAGTTCTTC
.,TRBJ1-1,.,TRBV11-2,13,CASSASGNTEAFF,TGTGCCAGCAGCGCCTCGGGAAACACTGAAGCTTTCTTT
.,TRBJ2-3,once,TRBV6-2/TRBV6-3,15,CASSYMRESTDTQYF,TGTGCCAGCAGTTACATGCGGGAAAGCACAGATACGCAGTATTTT
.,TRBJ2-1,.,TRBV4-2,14,CASSYSSSYNEQFF,TGTGCCAGCAGCTATAGCAGCTCATACAATGAGCAGTTCTTC
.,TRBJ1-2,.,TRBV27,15,CASSWAGFQNDGYTF,TGTGCCAGCAGTTGGGCAGGGTTCCAAAATGATGGCTACACCTTC
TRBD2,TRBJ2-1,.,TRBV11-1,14,CASSLERENNEQFF,TGTGCCAGCAGCTTAGAGCGGGAAAACAATGAGCAGTTCTTC
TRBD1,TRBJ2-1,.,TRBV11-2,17,CASSLGTGGLAYNEQFF,TGTGCCAGCAGCCTGGGAACAGGGGGCTTGGCCTACAATGAGCAGTTCTTC